This T cell receptor (beta chain) was sequenced for a study of B cell selection in AIRE deficiency. General study findings and limits: About 29% of healthy-shared Treg sequences were found among patient Tconv cells. Only approximately 10% of about 3,500 shared Treg sequences were patient-specific; 30% to 40% healthy-specific.

In the authors' methods: Patients' Tregs yielded roughly 5x10^4 distinct TCRbeta sequences; donors' fewer than 100,000. TCRdb's table, derived via immunoSEQ multiplex PCR, lists solely in-frame clones and lacks some. For V, J and clone size, that table is used; D and trimming come from the DNA. The repertoire holds 20,000 to 25,000 clones, with 85% to 95% as singletons. On this clone: Its matching antigen is unknown.

Sorted regulatory T cells were CD4-positive, CD25-high and CD127-low or negative. Germline V gives CDR1 LNHDA, CDR2 SQIVND (reference sequence). CDR3 size: 14 residues. Trimming stripped 5 bases from V and 2 bases from J, with 11 bases between. The clonotype was recovered from a human donor with AIRE deficiency. V and J are TRBV19 and TRBJ2-3, with D possibly TRBD1 on 5 matching bases. Sequenced input: Tregs sorted from PBMCs. The CDR3 coding sequence is TGTGCCAGTAGTCGACAGTTCCCCACAGATACGCAGTATTTT. Translating gives CASSRQFPTDTQYF.